Detailed here is one T cell receptor beta chain. The antigen is not known. The data were taken from a study of T cell responses to AZD1222 COVID-19 vaccine. Germline V lookup: CDR1 MNHNS, CDR2 SASEGT. The CDR3 is 13 amino acids. Trimming left V 0 bases short and J 8 bases short, with 10 bases between. Whole-study findings and limits: Repertoire sampling occurred only after the peak T cell response.

This table comes from immunoSEQ multiplex PCR, and its TCRdb copy is limited to in-frame clones, with some not included. In the table there are around 100,000 clones, around 90% of which are singletons. The sequence was collected from an adult in good health. The specimen was peripheral blood, collected on day 0 of AZD1222 vaccination. The V and J genes are TRBV6-1 and TRBJ1-2, with no clear D. DNA of the CDR3: TGTGCCAGCAGTGAAGCGGCCTTTAGGGGCTACACCTTC. This encodes CASSEAAFRGYTF.